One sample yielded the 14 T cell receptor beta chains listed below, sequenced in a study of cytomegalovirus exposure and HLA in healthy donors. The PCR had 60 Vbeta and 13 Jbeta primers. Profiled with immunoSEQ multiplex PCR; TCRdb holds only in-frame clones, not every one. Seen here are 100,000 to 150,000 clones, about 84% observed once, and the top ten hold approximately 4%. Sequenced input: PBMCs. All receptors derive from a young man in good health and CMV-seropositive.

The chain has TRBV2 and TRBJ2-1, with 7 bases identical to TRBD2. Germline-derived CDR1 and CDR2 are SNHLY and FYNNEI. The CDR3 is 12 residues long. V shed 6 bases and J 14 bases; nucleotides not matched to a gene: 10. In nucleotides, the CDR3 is TGTGCCAGCAGAAAACTAGCGAACTATAAGTTCTTC. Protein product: CASRKLANYKFF.

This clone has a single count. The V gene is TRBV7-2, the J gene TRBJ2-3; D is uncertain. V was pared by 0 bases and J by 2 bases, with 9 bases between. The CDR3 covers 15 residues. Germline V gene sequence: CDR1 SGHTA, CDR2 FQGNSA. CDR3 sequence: CASSLALQTTDTQYF. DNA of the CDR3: TGTGCCAGCAGCTTAGCTTTACAGACCACAGATACGCAGTATTTT.

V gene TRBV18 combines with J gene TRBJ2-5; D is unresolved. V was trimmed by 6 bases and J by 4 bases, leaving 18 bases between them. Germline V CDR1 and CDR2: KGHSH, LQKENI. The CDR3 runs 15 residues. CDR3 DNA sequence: TGTGCCAGCTCCCCGGTGGCAGCGAGGTCAGAGACCCAGTACTTC. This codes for CASSPVAARSETQYF.

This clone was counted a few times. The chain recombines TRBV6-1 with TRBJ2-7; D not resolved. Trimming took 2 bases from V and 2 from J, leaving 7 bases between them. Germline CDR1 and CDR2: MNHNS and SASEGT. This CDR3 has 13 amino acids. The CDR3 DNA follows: TGTGCCAGCAGTGAAAACACCCCCTACGAGCAGTACTTC. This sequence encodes CASSENTPYEQYF.

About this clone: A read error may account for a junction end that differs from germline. CDR3 sequence: CASSQAPTLMLNF. The CDR3 coding sequence is TGCGCCAGCAGCCAAGCTCCGACTCTCATGTTAAATTTT. The genes are TRBV4-3 and TRBJ2-3; D gene ambiguous. This CDR3 region has 13 residues. Germline V gene lookup returns CDR1 LGHNA and CDR2 YSLEER.

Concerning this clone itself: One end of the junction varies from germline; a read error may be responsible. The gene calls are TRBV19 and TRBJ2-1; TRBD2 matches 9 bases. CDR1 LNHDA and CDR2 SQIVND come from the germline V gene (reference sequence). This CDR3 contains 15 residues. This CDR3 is CASTPRGGGYNEQFF. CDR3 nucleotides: TGTGCGAGTACCCCCCGCGGGGGGGGTTACAATGAGCAGTTCTTC.

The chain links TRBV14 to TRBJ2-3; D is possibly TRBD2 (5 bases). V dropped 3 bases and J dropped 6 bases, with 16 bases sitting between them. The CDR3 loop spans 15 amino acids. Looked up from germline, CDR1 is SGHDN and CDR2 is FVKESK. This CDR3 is CASSQVLARADTQYF. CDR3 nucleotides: TGTGCCAGCAGCCAGGTCTTAGCGAGGGCCGATACGCAGTATTTT.

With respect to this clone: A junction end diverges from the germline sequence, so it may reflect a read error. CDR3 nucleotide sequence: TGTGCCAGCTCACCAGGCGACACCAGCACTGAAGCTTCCTTT. Translating gives CASSPGDTSTEASF. The V call is TRBV18, the J call TRBJ1-1, with D uncertain. Germline values: CDR1 KGHSH, CDR2 LQKENI. This CDR3 has 14 residues.

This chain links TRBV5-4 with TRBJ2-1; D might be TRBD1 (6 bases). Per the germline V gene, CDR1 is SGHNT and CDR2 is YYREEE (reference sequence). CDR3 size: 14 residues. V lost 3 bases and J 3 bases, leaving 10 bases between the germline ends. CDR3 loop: CASSSRDIYNEQFF. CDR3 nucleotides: TGTGCCAGCAGCTCACGGGACATCTACAATGAGCAGTTCTTC.

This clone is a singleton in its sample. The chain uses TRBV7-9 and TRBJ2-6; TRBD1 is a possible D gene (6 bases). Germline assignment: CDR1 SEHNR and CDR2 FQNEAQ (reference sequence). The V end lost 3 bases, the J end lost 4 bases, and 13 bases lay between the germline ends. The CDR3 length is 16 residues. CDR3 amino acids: CASSFEPDRGANVLTF. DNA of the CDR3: TGTGCCAGCAGCTTCGAACCGGACAGAGGGGCCAACGTCCTGACTTTC.

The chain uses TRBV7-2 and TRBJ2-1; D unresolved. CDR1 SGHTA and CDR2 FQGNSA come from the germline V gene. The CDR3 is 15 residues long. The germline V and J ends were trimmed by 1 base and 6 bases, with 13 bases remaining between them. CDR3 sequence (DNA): TGTGCCAGCAGCTTAGGGAGCGCGACCTGCAATGAGCAGTTCTTC. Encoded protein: CASSLGSATCNEQFF.

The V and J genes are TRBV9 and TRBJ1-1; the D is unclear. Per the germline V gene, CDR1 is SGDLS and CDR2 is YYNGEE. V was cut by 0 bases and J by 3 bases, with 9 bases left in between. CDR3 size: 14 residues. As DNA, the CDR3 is TGTGCCAGCAGCGTAGTCAGATCTTACACTGAAGCTTTCTTT. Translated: CASSVVRSYTEAFF. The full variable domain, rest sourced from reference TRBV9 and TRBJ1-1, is DSGVTQTPKHLITATGQRVTLRCSPRSGDLSVYWYQQSLDQGLQFLIQYYNGEERAKGNILERFSAQQFPDLHSELNLSSLELGDSALYFCASSVVRSYTEAFFGQGTRLTVV.

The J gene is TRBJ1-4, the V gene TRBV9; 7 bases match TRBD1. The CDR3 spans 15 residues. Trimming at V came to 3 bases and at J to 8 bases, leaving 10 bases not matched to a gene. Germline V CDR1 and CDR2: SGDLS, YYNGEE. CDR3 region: CASSEQQGFGEKLFF. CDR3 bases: TGTGCCAGCAGCGAGCAACAGGGGTTCGGGGAAAAACTGTTTTTT.

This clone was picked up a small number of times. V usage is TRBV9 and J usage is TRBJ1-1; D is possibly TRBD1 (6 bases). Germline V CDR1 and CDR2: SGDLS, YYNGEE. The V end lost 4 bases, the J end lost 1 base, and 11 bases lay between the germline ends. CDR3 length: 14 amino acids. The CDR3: CASSQTGPNTEAFF. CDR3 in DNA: TGTGCCAGCAGCCAGACAGGCCCGAACACTGAAGCTTTCTTT.